One sample yielded the 16 T cell receptor beta chains listed below, sequenced in a study of CD8+CD57+ T cells in acquired aplastic anemia. TCR beta VDJ and CDR3 were profiled, and genomic DNA was the template. TCRdb fed the reads into MiXCR, producing one record per CDR3 protein. Among 50,000 to 65,000 distinct CDR3 sequences listed, about 54% were seen once. The sample was sorted CD4+, CD8+, or CD8+CD57+ T cells (not recorded which) from PBMCs. The receptor set was obtained from a human donor in good health, serving as a control.

This clonotype was counted ten times or more. V usage is TRBV7-6 and J usage is TRBJ1-1; D is unresolved. Between the trimmed V and J ends, which lost 2 bases and 8 bases, there was a span of 12 bases. The CDR3 is made up of 13 amino acids. CDR1 and CDR2 (germline): SGHVS, FNYEAQ. The CDR3 bases are TGTGCCAGCAGCTTAAGTCGTCAGTTCGAAGCTTTCTTT. Amino acid sequence: CASSLSRQFEAFF.

Notes on this clonotype: A single base separates this from a much larger clone, so it may be a read error. V is TRBV12-5 and J is TRBJ2-1; D is undetermined. Trimming stripped 4 bases from V and 8 bases from J, with 21 bases between. Germline V gives CDR1 LGHNT, CDR2 FRNRAP. This CDR3 contains 16 residues. CDR3 amino acids: CASGSVTYSRKHEQFF. In nucleotides, the CDR3 is TGTGCTAGTGGTTCAGTTACTTACTCAAGAAAACATGAGCAGTTCTTC.

The rearrangement uses TRBV11-1 and TRBJ2-1; 12 bases align to TRBD1. J was trimmed by 10 bases and V by 5 bases; bases with no gene match: 12. The CDR3 contains 16 residues. Germline V gives CDR1 SGHAT, CDR2 FQDESV (reference sequence). The chain's CDR3 is CASSQTGTGGRLEQFF. CDR3 coding DNA: TGTGCCAGCAGCCAGACCGGGACAGGGGGCCGTTTGGAGCAGTTCTTC.

V gene TRBV6-1 combines with J gene TRBJ2-7; D is uncertain. The CDR3 spans 14 residues. Looked up from germline, CDR1 is MNHNS and CDR2 is SASEGT. V was shortened by 4 bases and J by 0 bases, with 10 bases between the two germline ends. In DNA form, the CDR3 reads TGTGCCAGCAGTGTTGATAGGTTCTCCTACGAGCAGTACTTC. Its protein is CASSVDRFSYEQYF.

This clonotype came up many times. The chain joins TRBV12-3 or TRBV12-4 to TRBJ1-3, with unresolved D. V dropped 7 bases and J dropped 2 bases, with 9 bases sitting between them. The length of the CDR3 is 13 residues. The CDR3 loop is CASNRGAGNTIYF. In nucleotides, the CDR3 is TGTGCCAGCAATCGCGGGGCTGGAAACACCATATATTTT.

This clonotype was seen at least ten times. This chain connects TRBV20-1 to TRBJ2-3; D perhaps matches TRBD2 (6 bases). The length of the CDR3 is 15 residues. Trimming cost V 5 bases and J 0 bases, with 15 bases left between them. Germline-derived CDR1 and CDR2 are DFQATT and SNEGSKA (reference sequence). The CDR3 DNA sequence: TGCAGTGCTGGTCAGCGGGCGGGAAGCACAGATACGCAGTATTTT. Residues: CSAGQRAGSTDTQYF.

In this sample, this clonotype turned up a few times. The rearrangement joins TRBV30 to TRBJ2-2, with D possibly being TRBD2 (7 bases). The V gene's germline CDR1 is GTSNPN and CDR2 SVGIG (reference sequence). CDR3 length: 16 residues. V lost 0 bases and J lost 6, with 17 bases in between. CDR3 nucleotides: TGTGCCTGGAGTGTACCGGGGGGCAGAGACTCCGGGGAGCTGTTTTTT. Protein sequence: CAWSVPGGRDSGELFF. Variable domain in full (rest from reference TRBV30 and TRBJ2-2): SQTIHQWPATLVQPVGSPLSLECTVEGTSNPNLYWYRQAAGRGLQLLFYSVGIGQISSEVPQNLSASRPQDRQFILSSKKLLLSDSGFYLCAWSVPGGRDSGELFFGEGSRLTVL.

V and J are TRBV19 and TRBJ2-7; 10 bases are a match to TRBD1. The CDR3 is 15 residues long. The V gene end was trimmed by 5 bases and the J gene end by 3 bases; junction bases not matched to a gene: 7. In germline, CDR1 is LNHDA, CDR2 SQIVND (reference sequence). CDR3 nucleotides: TGTGCCAGTAGTGCAGCCCGGGACAGGGGCTACGAGCAGTACTTC. It encodes CASSAARDRGYEQYF.

There are a few counts of this clonotype. As DNA, the CDR3 is TGTGCCACCAGCGCCGCCATAACAGATACGCAGTATTTT. The encoded protein is CATSAAITDTQYF. The chain combines TRBV15 with TRBJ2-3; D remains ambiguous. V was shortened by 5 bases and J by 3 bases, with 9 bases between the two germline ends. Germline-derived CDR1 and CDR2 are LNHNV and YYDKDF (reference sequence). This CDR3 is 13 amino acids long.

As regards this clonotype: Since no conserved phenylalanine or tryptophan closes the CDR3, a read error is the likely cause. Because the CDR3's place on the DNA is in doubt, the DNA is left out and the CDR3 is given as listed by TCRdb. V usage is TRBV7-9 and J usage is TRBJ2-2; the table gives TRBD1 as D, unverified against the DNA. Germline loops: CDR1 SEHNR, CDR2 FQNEAQ (reference sequence). Including both end residues, the CDR3 is 12 amino acids long. CDR3 in amino acids: CASSAGSGELFL.

Only one count was recorded for this clonotype. The chain has TRBV2 and TRBJ1-1, with TRBD1 matching 8 bases. Germline V lookup: CDR1 SNHLY, CDR2 FYNNEI. J was trimmed by 6 bases and V by 2 bases; bases with no gene match: 5. The CDR3 is 14 residues long. CDR3 amino acids: CASSELTGEAEAFF. The CDR3, as DNA: TGTGCCAGCAGTGAACTGACAGGGGAAGCTGAAGCTTTCTTT.

The V and J genes are TRBV20-1 and TRBJ1-1, with 7 positions matching TRBD1. Germline CDR1 is DFQATT and CDR2 is SNEGSKA (reference sequence). The V and J ends lost 3 bases and 4 bases, in that order; junction bases with no gene match: 5. The CDR3 has 13 amino acids. As DNA, the CDR3 is TGCAGTGCTAGGACAGGGTCCAGCACTGAAGCTTTCTTT. This encodes CSARTGSSTEAFF.

V usage is TRBV24-1 and J usage is TRBJ2-7; a possible D gene is TRBD1 (5 bases). From germline, CDR1 is KGHDR and CDR2 SFDVKD. With 4 bases removed from V and 1 base from J, the gap between germline ends came to 7 bases. This CDR3 has 13 residues. The CDR3 DNA reads TGTGCCACCAGTGACAGGGTTTCCTACGAGCAGTACTTC. Amino acids: CATSDRVSYEQYF.

The V gene is TRBV19, the J gene TRBJ1-6; D call uncertain. The germline V gene encodes CDR1 LNHDA and CDR2 SQIVND (reference sequence). Trimming pared 6 bases from V and 4 bases from J, leaving 7 bases between. The CDR3 extends over 13 amino acids. CDR3: CASRGRYNSPLHF. The CDR3 bases are TGTGCCAGTAGAGGACGGTATAATTCACCCCTCCACTTT.

This clonotype appeared a few times. This chain uses TRBV29-1 with TRBJ2-7, with D tentatively TRBD2 (6 bases). Germline-derived CDR1 and CDR2 are SQVTM and ANQGSEA. The V and J ends lost 8 bases and 5 bases respectively, with 19 bases between them. There are 13 residues in the CDR3. CDR3 DNA sequence: TGCAGCTTGGTGGAGGGAAGGCTCCACGAGCAGTACTTC. Protein sequence: CSLVEGRLHEQYF.

The gene calls are TRBV11-2 and TRBJ1-6; TRBD1 is a possible D gene (5 bases). This CDR3 comprises 16 residues. With 2 bases removed from V and 5 bases from J, the gap between germline ends came to 13 bases. Germline assignment: CDR1 SGHAT and CDR2 FQNNGV. CDR3 sequence: CASSLTGQVNNSPLHF. Written as DNA, the CDR3 is TGTGCCAGCAGCTTAACAGGCCAGGTTAATAATTCACCCCTCCACTTT.